The 15 T cell receptor beta chains below were found in one sample sequenced in a study of human T cells and chemical hapten exposure. Described time point: healthy volunteer bleed at 6 weeks. It was unfractionated whole blood from which total RNA was extracted. MiXCR, applied by TCRdb to the RACE reads, yields one record per CDR3 protein. The sample shows fewer than 85,000 distinct CDR3 sequences, over 6.5% of them seen only once. The sample comprised whole blood. The source of these receptors is a male donor in good health. Some clones in this sample may be carry-over from other donors' samples.

This clonotype was seen only a few times. This rearrangement joins TRBV5-1 to TRBJ1-1; D is unclear. The length of the CDR3 is 14 residues. CDR1 is SGHRS, CDR2 YFSETQ, per germline. The ends were cut back, 0 bases at V and 1 base at J, with 7 bases in the middle. The CDR3 is CASSLGAGNTEAFF. The CDR3 region has the DNA TGCGCCAGCAGCTTGGGGGCCGGGAACACTGAAGCTTTCTTT.

The CDR3 here is CASSLSAAPNEKLFF. The CDR3 DNA reads TGCGCCAGCAGCTTAAGCGCCGCACCTAATGAAAAACTGTTTTTT. V gene TRBV5-1 combines with J gene TRBJ1-4; D is uncertain. The V gene's germline CDR1 is SGHRS and CDR2 YFSETQ. Trimming shortened V by 2 bases and J by 3 bases, and 11 bases separated the two germline ends. This CDR3 contains 15 residues.

The rearrangement joins TRBV6-2 or TRBV6-3 to TRBJ2-4; D not resolved. V lost 4 bases and J 7 bases, leaving 8 bases between the germline ends. CDR1 and CDR2 (germline): MNHEY, SVGEGT. The CDR3 runs to 12 residues. CDR3 loop: CASSLVQNIQYF. CDR3 nucleotide sequence: TGTGCCAGCAGTTTGGTACAGAACATTCAGTACTTC.

This clonotype was recorded many times. At one boundary the junction diverges from the germline segment, which might be a read error. The rearrangement links TRBV11-2 to TRBJ2-7, with 11 positions matching TRBD2. CDR3 length: 16 amino acids. The germline CDR1 and CDR2 sequences are SGHAT and FQNNGV. The CDR3 protein is CASSLGTSGSKYERYF. CDR3 in DNA: TGTGCCAGCAGCTTGGGTACTAGCGGGAGCAAGTACGAGCGGTACTTC.

This clonotype has only a few counts. The chain uses TRBV5-6 and TRBJ1-1; D not resolved. This CDR3 is 14 amino acids long. Trimming removed 0 bases from V and 1 base from J, with 7 bases in between. Germline V gene sequence: CDR1 SGHDT, CDR2 YYEEEE. The CDR3 loop is CASSLAQRNTEAFF. CDR3 sequence (DNA): TGTGCCAGCAGCTTGGCTCAGCGGAACACTGAAGCTTTCTTT.

The rearrangement uses TRBV6-6 and TRBJ1-2; D is possibly TRBD1 (6 bases). The CDR3 has 15 residues. Germline V gene lookup returns CDR1 MNHNY and CDR2 SVGAGI (reference sequence). Deletions cut 4 bases from V and 5 bases from J, with 17 bases between. For the CDR3, the DNA is TGTGCCAGCAGTTCCGCTGAGACAGGCGGTTATGGCTACACCTTC. It is translated as CASSSAETGGYGYTF.

This clonotype was picked up a small number of times. This chain's CDR3 is CASSLASGAYTDTQYF. The CDR3 region has the DNA TGTGCCAGCAGCTTAGCGTCCGGGGCCTACACAGATACGCAGTATTTT. The gene calls are TRBV7-9 and TRBJ2-3; D is tentatively TRBD1 or TRBD2 (5 bases each). This CDR3 is 16 amino acids long. CDR1 is SEHNR and CDR2 is FQNEAQ in the germline V gene (reference sequence). Between the trimmed V and J ends, which lost 0 bases and 2 bases, there was a span of 12 bases.

The chain is built from TRBV7-6 and TRBJ1-1; a weak D match, TRBD1 (5 bases). The CDR3 spans 16 residues. Trimming took off 1 base at V and 0 bases at J, with 12 bases between the two ends. Germline values: CDR1 SGHVS, CDR2 FNYEAQ. The CDR3, as DNA: TGTGCCAGCAGCTTAGGGCAGGGCCCTATGAACACTGAAGCTTTCTTT. Amino acid sequence: CASSLGQGPMNTEAFF.

The chain uses TRBV27 and TRBJ1-1, with TRBD1 as a possible D gene (6 bases). Germline lookup yields CDR1 MNHEY and CDR2 SMNVEV (reference sequence). Trimming shortened V by 3 bases and J by 3 bases, and 14 bases separated the two germline ends. The CDR3 spans 15 residues. The chain's CDR3 is CASSFSTGPYTEAFF. The CDR3 nucleotides read TGTGCCAGCAGTTTTTCTACAGGGCCCTACACTGAAGCTTTCTTT.

This clonotype was recorded at least ten times. The chain couples TRBV20-1 to TRBJ1-5; D is unclear. V lost 3 bases and J 1 base, leaving 7 bases between the germline ends. Germline CDR1 and CDR2: DFQATT and SNEGSKA (reference sequence). The CDR3 consists of 13 residues. CDR3 sequence: CSASSESNQPQHF. CDR3 bases: TGCAGTGCTAGTTCAGAAAGCAATCAGCCCCAGCATTTT.

This clonotype was observed a few times. This rearrangement joins TRBV12-3 or TRBV12-4 to TRBJ2-7; D not certain. The CDR3 is 14 residues long. V was trimmed by 7 bases and J by 3 bases, leaving 16 bases between them. The CDR3 loop is CASTFQDPRYEQYF. CDR3 nucleotides: TGTGCCAGCACCTTTCAAGACCCCCGCTACGAGCAGTACTTC.

This clonotype came up a few times. This chain connects TRBV10-2 to TRBJ2-7; 9 bases agree with TRBD2. CDR3 size: 14 residues. V shed 6 bases and J 7 bases; nucleotides not matched to a gene: 10. Germline loops: CDR1 WSHSY, CDR2 SAAADI. The CDR3 nucleotides read TGCGCCAGCAGGGAGCGGGGGGCCCGTGAGGAGCAGTACTTC. The encoded protein is CASRERGAREEQYF.

This clonotype has at least ten counts. The V call is TRBV30, the J call TRBJ2-1, with TRBD2 identical over 11 bases. CDR3 length: 16 residues. V trimming: 3 bases; J trimming: 3 bases; junction bases outside the gene matches: 7. Per germline, CDR1 GTSNPN and CDR2 SVGIG (reference sequence). This CDR3 is CAWRPGTSGRYNEQFF. As DNA, the CDR3 is TGTGCCTGGAGACCCGGGACTAGCGGACGCTACAATGAGCAGTTCTTC.

This clonotype was seen ten or more times. V gene TRBV7-9 combines with J gene TRBJ1-5; D unclear. This CDR3 is 14 amino acids long. Germline CDR1 SEHNR, CDR2 FQNEAQ (reference sequence). V dropped 5 bases and J dropped 4 bases, with 12 bases sitting between them. CDR3: CASSPAYANQPQHF. In nucleotides, the CDR3 is TGTGCCAGCAGCCCTGCTTACGCAAATCAGCCCCAGCATTTT.

This clonotype came up a few times. This chain links TRBV3-1 with TRBJ1-1, with D unclear. The V and J ends lost 5 bases and 2 bases respectively, with 12 bases between them. The CDR3 has 14 amino acids. CDR1 is LGHDT, CDR2 YNNKEL, per germline (reference sequence). The CDR3 DNA reads TGTGCCAGCAGCGAATTATCGAGTAACACTGAAGCTTTCTTT. It translates to CASSELSSNTEAFF. Supplemented by reference TRBV3-1 and TRBJ1-1, the full variable domain reads DTAVSQTPKYLVTQMGNDKSIKCEQNLGHDTMYWYKQDSKKFLKIMFSYNNKELIINETVPNRFSPKSPDKAHLNLHINSLELGDSAVYFCASSELSSNTEAFFGQGTRLTVV.